This T cell receptor (beta chain) was captured by sequencing in a study of blood T cells in healthy people across ages. Primers used in a second PCR of roughly 6 to 11 cycles were a sample-barcoded 5' primer and a J-beta primer mix. Unique molecular identifiers of 12 random nucleotides labeled each cDNA. TCRdb itself ran the 5' RACE reads through MiXCR, one entry per CDR3 protein. The sample lists 700,000 to 900,000 distinct CDR3 sequences; approximately 55% were seen once. The germline V and J ends were trimmed by 3 bases and 8 bases, with 17 bases remaining between them. The CDR3 length is 14 residues. Germline values: CDR1 DFQATT, CDR2 SNEGSKA (reference sequence). Extractions gave at least 6 micrograms of total RNA per sample.

The receptor was isolated from a man older than 75 in good health. The chain links TRBV20-1 to TRBJ1-5, with a weak D call TRBD1 (5 bases). The sequenced material came from blood. The DNA for the CDR3 is TGCAGTGCTAGTAGCGGGACTAACAGTAAGCCCCAGCATTTT. Translating gives CSASSGTNSKPQHF.